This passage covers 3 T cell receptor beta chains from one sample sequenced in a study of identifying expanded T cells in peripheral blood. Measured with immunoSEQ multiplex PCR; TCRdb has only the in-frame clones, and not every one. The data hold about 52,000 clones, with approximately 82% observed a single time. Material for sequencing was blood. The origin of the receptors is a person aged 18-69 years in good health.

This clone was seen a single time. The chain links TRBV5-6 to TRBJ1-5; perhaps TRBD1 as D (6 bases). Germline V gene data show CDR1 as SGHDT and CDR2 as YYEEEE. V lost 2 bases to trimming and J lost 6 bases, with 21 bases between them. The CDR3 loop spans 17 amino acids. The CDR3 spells CASSFLGRGGTGQPQHF. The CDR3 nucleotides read TGTGCCAGCAGCTTTCTTGGCAGGGGAGGAACCGGTCAGCCCCAGCATTTT.

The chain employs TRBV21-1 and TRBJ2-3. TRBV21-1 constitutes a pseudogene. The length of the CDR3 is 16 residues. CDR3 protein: CASSKAGRGVRDTQYF. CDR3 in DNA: TGTGCCAGCAGCAAAGCAGGGCGAGGGGTCCGAGATACGCAGTATTTT.

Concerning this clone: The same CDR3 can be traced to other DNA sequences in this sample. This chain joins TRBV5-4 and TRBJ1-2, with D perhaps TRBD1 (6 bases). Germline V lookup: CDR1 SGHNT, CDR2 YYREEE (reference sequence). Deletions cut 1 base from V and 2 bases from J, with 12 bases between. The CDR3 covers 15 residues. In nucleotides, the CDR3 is TGTGCCAGCAGCTTGAATCGGGGGCAAAACTATGGCTACACCTTC. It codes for CASSLNRGQNYGYTF.